This T cell receptor (beta chain) comes out of a study of tumor-infiltrating lymphocytes in glioblastoma multiforme. Notes on the study in general: Unequal TCR RNA per T cell might skew measured clone sizes.

This clonotype was recorded only once. Its antigen is unknown. The trim removed 10 bases at V and 5 bases at J, leaving 21 bases unmatched. Germline V gene data show CDR1 as MNHNS and CDR2 as SASEGT. The CDR3 runs 17 residues. TCR beta libraries were built from RNA through three nested multiplex PCR rounds using modified ARM-PCR. TCRB-specific cDNA synthesis used around 550 ng of total RNA. These TCRB libraries lack any described unique molecular identifiers. From the multiplex PCR reads, TCRdb called clonotypes with MiXCR, one entry per CDR3 protein. The sample contains some 15,000 distinct CDR3 sequences, approximately 71% of which appear only once.

The chain couples TRBV6-1 to TRBJ2-3, with 7 positions matching TRBD2. Sequenced sample: brain tumor tissue. The sequence derives from a male donor with glioblastoma. In DNA form, the CDR3 reads TGTGCCAACATGTTGAGTTCGGGGACTAACATCAGAGATACGCAGTATTTT. This gives the protein CANMLSSGTNIRDTQYF.